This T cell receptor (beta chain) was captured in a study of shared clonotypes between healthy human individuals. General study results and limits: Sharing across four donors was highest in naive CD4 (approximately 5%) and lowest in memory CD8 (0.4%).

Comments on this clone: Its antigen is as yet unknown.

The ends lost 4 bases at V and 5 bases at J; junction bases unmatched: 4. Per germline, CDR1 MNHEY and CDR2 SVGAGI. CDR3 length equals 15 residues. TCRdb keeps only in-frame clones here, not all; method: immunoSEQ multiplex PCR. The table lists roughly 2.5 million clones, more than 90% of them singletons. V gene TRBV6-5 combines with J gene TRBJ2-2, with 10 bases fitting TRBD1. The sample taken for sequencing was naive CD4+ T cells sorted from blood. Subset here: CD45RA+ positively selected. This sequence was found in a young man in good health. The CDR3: CASSWTGGGTGELFF. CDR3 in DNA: TGTGCCAGCAGTTGGACAGGGGGAGGTACCGGGGAGCTGTTTTTT.